This TCR beta chain was recovered during a study of lymphopenia after photon versus proton radiotherapy. Whole-study results and caveats: Proton therapy kept repertoires fairly stable, unlike photons, which gained effector/memory cells. Oligoclonal CD8+ Temra expansion after nadir drove photon patients' diversity drop.

Notes on this clone: Its antigen is undetermined.

TCRdb keeps only in-frame clones here, not all; method: immunoSEQ multiplex PCR. The sample contains more than 20,000 clones, roughly 85% of which appear only once. The CDR3 extends over 16 amino acids. The germline V and J ends were trimmed by 6 bases and 1 base, with 18 bases remaining between them. Looked up from germline, CDR1 is MDHEN and CDR2 is SYDVKM. J is TRBJ2-5 and V is TRBV28, with a tentative D call TRBD1 (6 bases). Source: peripheral blood, taken from a patient treated with photon-based radiotherapy. The source of this sequence is a man aged 25-40 years with gastric cancer. CDR3 in amino acids: CASRASTRGIQETQYF. The CDR3 nucleotides are TGTGCCAGCAGGGCCTCAACTAGGGGGATCCAAGAGACCCAGTACTTC.